This T cell receptor delta chain emerged from a study of gamma-delta T cells after stem cell transplantation. CDR1 GEAIGNYY and CDR2 EKD come from the germline V gene. J gave up 4 bases and V 4 bases, and 7 bases lay outside the gene matches. This CDR3 is built from 15 residues. TCRdb reanalysed the RT-PCR reads with CATT. This table holds 2,400 or so delta-chain clones, 44% found once. The chain combines TRDV2 with TRDJ1; the match to TRDD3 covers 11 bases. This clonotype originated in a human donor. It is not recorded whose cells these are; they may come from a transplant donor. The sample taken for sequencing was gamma-delta T cells. Here the CDR3 reads CACEALGDNLDKLIF. CDR3 DNA: TGTGCCTGTGAGGCACTGGGGGATAATCTCGATAAACTCATCTTT.